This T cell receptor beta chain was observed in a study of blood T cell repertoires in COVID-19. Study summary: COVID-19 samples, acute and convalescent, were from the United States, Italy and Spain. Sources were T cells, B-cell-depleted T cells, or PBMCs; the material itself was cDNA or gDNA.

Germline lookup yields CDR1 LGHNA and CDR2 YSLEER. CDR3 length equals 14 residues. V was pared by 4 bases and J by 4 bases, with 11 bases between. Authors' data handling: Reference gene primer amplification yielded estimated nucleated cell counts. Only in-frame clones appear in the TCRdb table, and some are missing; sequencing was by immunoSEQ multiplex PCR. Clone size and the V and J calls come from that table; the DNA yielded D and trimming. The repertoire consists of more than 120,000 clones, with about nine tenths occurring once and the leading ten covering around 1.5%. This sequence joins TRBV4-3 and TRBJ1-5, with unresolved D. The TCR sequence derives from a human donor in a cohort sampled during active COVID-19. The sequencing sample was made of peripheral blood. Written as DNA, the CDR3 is TGCGCCAGCAGCCGTAAACGGAGTAATCAGCCCCAGCATTTT. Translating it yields CASSRKRSNQPQHF.